Listed below are T cell receptor beta chains from one sample, sequenced in a study of high-grade serous ovarian cancer treatment subgroups. TCRdb keeps only in-frame clones here, not all; method: immunoSEQ multiplex PCR. Of approximately 6,600 clones listed, around 79% are singletons. Sequenced sample: tumor tissue. The receptors here all came from a human donor with high-grade serous ovarian cancer. Each CDR3 is given with its conserved first and last residue.

J	V	CDR3
TRBJ2-5	TRBV20-1	CSARPEETQYF
TRBJ2-5	TRBV29-1	CSVARRDIVSQYF
TRBJ2-1	TRBV5-8	CASSFRTSGRTLQFF
TRBJ1-1	TRBV6-1	CASSGNRGRWNTEAFF
TRBJ1-2	TRBV27	CASSLSTGMFGYTF
TRBJ2-5	TRBV28	CASSPPSGTMDPQYF
TRBJ2-1	TRBV19	CASGPRLGSYNEQFF
TRBJ2-2	TRBV4-2	CASSPGPDTGELFF
TRBJ2-7	TRBV5-5	CASSSKDEQYF
TRBJ1-2	TRBV2	CASSVRQGYTF
TRBJ1-2	TRBV28	CASTTTGGNYGYTF
TRBJ1-1	TRBV14	CASSQAYRGLSGAFF
TRBJ2-5	TRBV5-4	CASSPGLAGRETQYF
TRBJ2-5	TRBV7-9	CASSLARGQIQETQYF
TRBJ2-2	TRBV9	CASSPTGTSGGVLGELFF
TRBJ2-1	TRBV5-1	CASSSQGAGVNEQFF
TRBJ1-2	TRBV28	CASSLTGPGWTF
TRBJ1-5	TRBV28	CASSLGTGRNQPQHF
TRBJ2-5	TRBV5-6	CASSLRGAVGAGAQYF
TRBJ1-6	TRBV9	CASSAGDSHSPLHF
TRBJ1-1	TRBV5-1	CASSSQGGNTEAFF
TRBJ2-5	TRBV7-3	CASSSTPGQKETQYF
TRBJ2-4	TRBV28	CASSFHEGDIQYF
TRBJ2-7	TRBV27	CASSLSEEYEQYF
TRBJ1-1	TRBV19	CASSIQNTEAFF
TRBJ2-5	TRBV19	CASTDRVLAGAREQYF
TRBJ1-3	TRBV30	CAWRINSGNAIYF
TRBJ2-3	TRBV7-3	CASSRSGVNTDTQYF
TRBJ2-7	TRBV7-9	CASSLGGIGEQYF
TRBJ2-3	TRBV7-2	CASSPMGRDTDTQYF
TRBJ2-5	TRBV19	CASSRLGETQYF
TRBJ2-3	TRBV6-1	CASSEARTGGQYF
TRBJ2-7	TRBV4-1	CASSQDGVAGYYEQYF
TRBJ2-7	TRBV6-5	CASSRDLAGGNEQYF
TRBJ1-6	TRBV28	CASSIQGQVDSPLHF
TRBJ2-7	TRBV5-1	CASSKGQGAYEQYF
TRBJ2-1	TRBV4-3	CASSLNPGAGGRYNEQFF